The following is a T cell receptor beta chain sequence with its context. Its antigen remains unidentified. TCRdb's copy holds only in-frame clones and misses some; the assay was immunoSEQ multiplex PCR. Of about 440,000 clones detected, roughly 85% appear once; the ten largest clones hold 9.5% to 15%. CDR1 and CDR2 from the germline V gene are SGHTA and FQGNSA. The CDR3 has 13 amino acids. V was trimmed by 10 bases and J by 0 bases, leaving 11 bases between them. Documented treatment: some 20 received Ad26.COV2.S at low or high dose, single or two shots; 5 received placebo; per-sample allocation not given. Material that was analyzed had been drawn on day 63 after the first vaccine or placebo injection. This record belongs to a study of Ad26.COV2.S vaccination and SARS-CoV-2 variants. About the study: It was the COV1001 Ad26.COV2.S trial arm that included the donor. Ad26.COV2.S given intramuscularly, once or twice 56 days apart.

Study-wide points: Whether participants received vaccine or placebo, their non-spike TCR breadth was similar.

The chain combines TRBV7-2 with TRBJ2-3, with no clear D. This TCR came from a person between 18 and 59 years old who received the Ad26.COV2.S COVID-19 vaccine or a placebo. Source: peripheral blood, taken in a trial of Ad26.COV2.S vaccine versus placebo. As DNA, the CDR3 is TGTGCCACAAGGGATTTTAGCACAGATACGCAGTATTTT. Amino acid sequence: CATRDFSTDTQYF. The variable domain in full, with the rest retrieved from reference TRBV7-2 and TRBJ2-3, is GAGVSQSPSNKVTEKGKDVELRCDPISGHTALYWYRQSLGQGLEFLIYFQGNSAPDKSGLPSDRFSAERTGGSVSTLTIQRTQQEDSAVYLCATRDFSTDTQYFGPGTRLTVL.